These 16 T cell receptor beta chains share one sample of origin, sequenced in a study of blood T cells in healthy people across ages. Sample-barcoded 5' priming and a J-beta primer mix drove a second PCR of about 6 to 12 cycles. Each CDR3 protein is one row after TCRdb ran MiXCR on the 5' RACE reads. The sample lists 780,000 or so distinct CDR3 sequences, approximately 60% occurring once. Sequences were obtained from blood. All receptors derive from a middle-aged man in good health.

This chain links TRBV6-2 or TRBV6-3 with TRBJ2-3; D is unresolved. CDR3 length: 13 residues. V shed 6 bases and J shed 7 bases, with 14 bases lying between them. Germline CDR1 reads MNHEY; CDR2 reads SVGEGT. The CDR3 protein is CASRPTTVYTQYF. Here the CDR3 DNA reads TGTGCCAGCAGGCCGACGACGGTTTATACGCAGTATTTT.

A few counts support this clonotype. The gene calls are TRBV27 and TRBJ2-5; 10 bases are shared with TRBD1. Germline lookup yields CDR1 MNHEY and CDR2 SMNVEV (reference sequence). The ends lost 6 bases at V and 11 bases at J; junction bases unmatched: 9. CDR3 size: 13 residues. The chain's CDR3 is CASRLTGGREQYF. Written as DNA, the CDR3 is TGTGCCAGCAGACTGACAGGGGGCAGGGAGCAGTACTTC.

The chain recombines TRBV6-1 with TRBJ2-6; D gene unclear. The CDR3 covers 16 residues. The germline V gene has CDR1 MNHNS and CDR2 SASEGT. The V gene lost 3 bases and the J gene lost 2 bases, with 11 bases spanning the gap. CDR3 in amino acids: CASSDLGIAGANVLTF. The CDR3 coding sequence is TGTGCCAGCAGTGATTTGGGGATAGCTGGGGCCAACGTCCTGACTTTC.

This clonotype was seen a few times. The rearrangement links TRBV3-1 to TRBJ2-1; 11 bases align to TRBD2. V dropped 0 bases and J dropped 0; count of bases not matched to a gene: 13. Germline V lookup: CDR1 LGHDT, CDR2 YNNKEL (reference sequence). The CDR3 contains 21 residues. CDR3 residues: CASSQDPTSGILKSSYNEQFF. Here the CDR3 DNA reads TGTGCCAGCAGCCAAGACCCGACTAGCGGGATACTAAAGAGCTCCTACAATGAGCAGTTCTTC.

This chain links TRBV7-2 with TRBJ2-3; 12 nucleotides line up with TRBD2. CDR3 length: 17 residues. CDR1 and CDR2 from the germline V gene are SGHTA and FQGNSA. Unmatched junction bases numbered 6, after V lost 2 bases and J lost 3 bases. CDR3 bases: TGTGCCAGCAGCTTATACGTACTAGCGGGAGGTACAGATACGCAGTATTTT. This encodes CASSLYVLAGGTDTQYF. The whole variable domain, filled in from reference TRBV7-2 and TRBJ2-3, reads GAGVSQSPSNKVTEKGKDVELRCDPISGHTALYWYRQSLGQGLEFLIYFQGNSAPDKSGLPSDRFSAERTGGSVSTLTIQRTQQEDSAVYLCASSLYVLAGGTDTQYFGPGTRLTVL.

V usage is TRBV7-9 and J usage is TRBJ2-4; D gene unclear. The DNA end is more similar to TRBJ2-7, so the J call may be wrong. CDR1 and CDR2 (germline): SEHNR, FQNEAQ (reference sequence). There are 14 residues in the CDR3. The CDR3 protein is CASSLSTLAYEQYF. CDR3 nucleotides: TGTGCCAGCAGCTTATCTACTTTAGCCTACGAGCAGTACTTC.

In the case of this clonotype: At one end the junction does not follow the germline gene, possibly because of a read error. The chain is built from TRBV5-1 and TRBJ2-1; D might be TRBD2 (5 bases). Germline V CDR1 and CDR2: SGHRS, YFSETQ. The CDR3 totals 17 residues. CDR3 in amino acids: CAGSSLVSSLVHYEQFF. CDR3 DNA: TGCGCCGGCAGCTCACTAGTCTCTAGTTTGGTACACTATGAGCAGTTCTTC.

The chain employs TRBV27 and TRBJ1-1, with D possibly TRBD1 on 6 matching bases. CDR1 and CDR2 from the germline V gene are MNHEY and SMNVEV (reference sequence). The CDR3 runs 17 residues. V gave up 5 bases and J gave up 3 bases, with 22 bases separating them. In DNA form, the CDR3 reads TGTGCCAGCAGTCCCATTGGGGGGGGGGCTCGGGACACTGAAGCTTTCTTT. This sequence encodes CASSPIGGGARDTEAFF.

As DNA, the CDR3 is TGTGCCAGCACCCTCGGGGGCGAGCAGTACTTC. This gives the protein CASTLGGEQYF. This chain uses TRBV28 with TRBJ2-5; D might be TRBD2 (6 bases). The J call is in doubt because the DNA end fits TRBJ2-7 better. Germline V gene data show CDR1 as MDHEN and CDR2 as SYDVKM. There are 11 residues in the CDR3.

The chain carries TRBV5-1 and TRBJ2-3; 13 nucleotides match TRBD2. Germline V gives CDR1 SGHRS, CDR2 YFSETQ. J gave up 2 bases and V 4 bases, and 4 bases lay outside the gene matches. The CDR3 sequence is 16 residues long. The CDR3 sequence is CASSQTSGGATDTQYF. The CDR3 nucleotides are TGCGCCAGCAGCCAAACTAGCGGGGGGGCCACAGATACGCAGTATTTT. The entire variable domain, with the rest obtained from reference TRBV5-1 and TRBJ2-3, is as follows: KAGVTQTPRYLIKTRGQQVTLSCSPISGHRSVSWYQQTPGQGLQFLFEYFSETQRNKGNFPGRFSGRQFSNSRSEMNVSTLELGDSALYLCASSQTSGGATDTQYFGPGTRLTVL.

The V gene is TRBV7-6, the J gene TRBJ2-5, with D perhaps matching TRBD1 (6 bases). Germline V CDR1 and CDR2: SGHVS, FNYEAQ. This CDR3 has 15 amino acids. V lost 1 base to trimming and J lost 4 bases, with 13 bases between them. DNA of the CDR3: TGTGCCAGCAGCTTAGATTTCAGGGGAACAGAGACCCAGTACTTC. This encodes CASSLDFRGTETQYF.

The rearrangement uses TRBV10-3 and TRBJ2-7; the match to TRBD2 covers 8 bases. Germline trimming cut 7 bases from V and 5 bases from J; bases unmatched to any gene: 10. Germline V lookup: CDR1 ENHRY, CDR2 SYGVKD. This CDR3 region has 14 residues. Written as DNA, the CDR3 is TGTGCCATCACCCGTAGCGGGAATGCGGACGAGCAGTACTTC. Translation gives CAITRSGNADEQYF.

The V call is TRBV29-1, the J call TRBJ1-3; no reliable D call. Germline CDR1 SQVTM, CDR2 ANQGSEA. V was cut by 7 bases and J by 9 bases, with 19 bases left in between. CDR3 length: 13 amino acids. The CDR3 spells CSAAAPLAGTIYF. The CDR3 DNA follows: TGCAGCGCCGCGGCTCCCCTGGCGGGCACCATATATTTT.

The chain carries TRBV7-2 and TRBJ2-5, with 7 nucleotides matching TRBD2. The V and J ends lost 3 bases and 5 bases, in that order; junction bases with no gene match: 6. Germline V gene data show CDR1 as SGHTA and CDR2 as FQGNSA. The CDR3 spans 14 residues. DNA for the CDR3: TGTGCCAGCAGCTTCGCCAAGGGAGGGGAGACCCAGTACTTC. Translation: CASSFAKGGETQYF.

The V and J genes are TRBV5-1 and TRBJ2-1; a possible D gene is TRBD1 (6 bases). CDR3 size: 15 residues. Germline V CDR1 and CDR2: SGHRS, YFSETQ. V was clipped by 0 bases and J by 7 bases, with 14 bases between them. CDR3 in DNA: TGCGCCAGCAGCTTGGGGGTCGGGACACTGAATGAGCAGTTCTTC. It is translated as CASSLGVGTLNEQFF.

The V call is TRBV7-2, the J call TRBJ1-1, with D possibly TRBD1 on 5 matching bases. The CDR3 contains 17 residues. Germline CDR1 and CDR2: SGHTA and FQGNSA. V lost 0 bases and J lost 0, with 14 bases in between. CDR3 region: CASSLARDVSMNTEAFF. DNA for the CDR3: TGTGCCAGCAGCTTAGCCCGGGACGTTTCCATGAACACTGAAGCTTTCTTT.